This TCR beta chain was obtained from a study of human T cells and chemical hapten exposure. As for the study in general: Patch tests of 0.01% DPC on the upper back were read at 6 days. Women made up most patients, who had alopecia areata, totalis or universalis.

This clonotype was seen a few times. The antigen is unknown. Regarding time point: patch test 1, 2 weeks after DPC sensitization. Treatment indicated: therapeutic diphenylcyclopropenone sensitization with weekly scalp DPC. General study findings and limits: Counts of TCRs expanded at PT1 correlated positively with patch test score.

CDR3 length: 15 amino acids. V shed 3 bases and J 7 bases; nucleotides not matched to a gene: 9. Per germline, CDR1 ENHRY and CDR2 SYGVKD. TCRdb recomputed calls from the RACE reads with MiXCR, one row per CDR3 protein. The sample lists 350,000 or so distinct CDR3 sequences; around 6.9% were seen once. The rearrangement uses TRBV10-3 and TRBJ1-1; TRBD1 matches 9 bases. The sequence derives from a woman younger than 35 with alopecia areata. Some clones in this sample may be carry-over from other donors' samples. The material sequenced was whole blood, taken in connection with sensitization to the hapten diphenylcyclopropenone (DPC). For the CDR3, the DNA is TGTGCCATCAGTGAATCCGGGACAGGGAGTATTGAAGCTTTCTTT. It translates to CAISESGTGSIEAFF.